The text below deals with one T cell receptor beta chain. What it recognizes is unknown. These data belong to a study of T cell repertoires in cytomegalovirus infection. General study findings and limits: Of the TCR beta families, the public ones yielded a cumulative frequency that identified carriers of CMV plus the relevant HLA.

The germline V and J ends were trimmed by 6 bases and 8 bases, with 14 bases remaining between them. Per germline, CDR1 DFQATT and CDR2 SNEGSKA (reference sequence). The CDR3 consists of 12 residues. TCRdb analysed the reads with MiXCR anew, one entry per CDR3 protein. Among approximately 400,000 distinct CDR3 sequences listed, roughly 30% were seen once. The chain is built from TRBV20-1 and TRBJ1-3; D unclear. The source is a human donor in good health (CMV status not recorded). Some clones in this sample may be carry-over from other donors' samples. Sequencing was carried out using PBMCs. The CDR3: CSARRSRDTIYF. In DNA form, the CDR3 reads TGCAGTGCCAGGCGGTCCCGCGACACCATATATTTT.